This TCR beta chain was recovered during a study of T cells after yellow fever vaccination. Germline V gene sequence: CDR1 MNHNS, CDR2 SASEGT. This CDR3 has 13 residues. The germline V and J ends were trimmed by 1 base and 4 bases, with 8 bases remaining between them. There are many counts of this clonotype. TCR cDNA, made by 5'RACE template switching, carried an added universal primer site and UMIs. TCRdb recomputed calls from the 5' RACE reads with MiXCR, one row per CDR3 protein. The sample records roughly 100,000 distinct CDR3 sequences, about 8.4% being singletons. The sequence derives from a man between 18 and 29 years old who received the YFV17D yellow fever vaccine. Sequences were derived from CD8+ T cells not binding an NS4B(214-222) dextramer, sorted from PBMCs, sampled less than 16 days after the first yellow fever vaccination. This chain connects TRBV6-1 to TRBJ2-7; tentative D call: TRBD1 (5 bases). CDR3 bases: TGTGCCAGCAGTGAAGGCAGGACATACGAGCAGTACTTC. Amino acids: CASSEGRTYEQYF.